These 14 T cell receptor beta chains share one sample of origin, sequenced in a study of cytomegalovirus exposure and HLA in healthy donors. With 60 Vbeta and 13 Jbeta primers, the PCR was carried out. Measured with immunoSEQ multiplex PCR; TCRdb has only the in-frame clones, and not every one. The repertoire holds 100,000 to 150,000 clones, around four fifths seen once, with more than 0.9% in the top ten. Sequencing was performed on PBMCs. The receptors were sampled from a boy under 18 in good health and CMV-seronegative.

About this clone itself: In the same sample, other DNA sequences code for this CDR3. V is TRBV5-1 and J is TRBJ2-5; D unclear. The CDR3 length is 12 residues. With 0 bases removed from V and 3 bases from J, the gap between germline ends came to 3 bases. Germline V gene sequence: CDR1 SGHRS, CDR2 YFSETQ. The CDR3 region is CASSLAEETQYF. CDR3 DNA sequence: TGCGCCAGCAGCTTGGCCGAAGAGACCCAGTACTTC. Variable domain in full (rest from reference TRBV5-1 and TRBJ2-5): KAGVTQTPRYLIKTRGQQVTLSCSPISGHRSVSWYQQTPGQGLQFLFEYFSETQRNKGNFPGRFSGRQFSNSRSEMNVSTLELGDSALYLCASSLAEETQYFGPGTRLLVL.

The CDR3 sequence is CASSFTGGNEKLFF. DNA for the CDR3: TGTGCCAGCAGCTTTACAGGGGGGAATGAAAAACTGTTTTTT. J is TRBJ1-4 and V is TRBV7-2; 8 positions match TRBD1. There are 14 residues in the CDR3. V dropped 3 bases and J dropped 5; count of bases not matched to a gene: 2. Germline lookup yields CDR1 SGHTA and CDR2 FQGNSA.

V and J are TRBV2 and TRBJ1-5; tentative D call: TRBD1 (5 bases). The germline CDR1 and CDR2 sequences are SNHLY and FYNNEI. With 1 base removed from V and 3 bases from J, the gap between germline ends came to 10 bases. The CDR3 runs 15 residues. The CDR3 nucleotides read TGTGCCAGCAGTGAAGTCGGGGGGTTCAATCAGCCCCAGCATTTT. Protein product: CASSEVGGFNQPQHF.

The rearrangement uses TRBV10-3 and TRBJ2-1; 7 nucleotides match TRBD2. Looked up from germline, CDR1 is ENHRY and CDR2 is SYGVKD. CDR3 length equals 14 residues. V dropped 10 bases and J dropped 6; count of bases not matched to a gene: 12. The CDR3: CATGRLAEPNEQFF. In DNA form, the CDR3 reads TGTGCCACCGGGCGGCTAGCGGAACCCAATGAGCAGTTCTTC.

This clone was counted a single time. CDR3 coding DNA: TGTGCCAGCAGTGAAGCGATTACAGGGCTGTACGAGCAGTACTTC. Amino acids: CASSEAITGLYEQYF. This chain connects TRBV6-1 to TRBJ2-7; a weak D match, TRBD1 (6 bases). From germline, CDR1 is MNHNS and CDR2 SASEGT. The V end was cut by 0 bases, the J end by 4 bases, with 13 bases between. This CDR3 comprises 15 residues.

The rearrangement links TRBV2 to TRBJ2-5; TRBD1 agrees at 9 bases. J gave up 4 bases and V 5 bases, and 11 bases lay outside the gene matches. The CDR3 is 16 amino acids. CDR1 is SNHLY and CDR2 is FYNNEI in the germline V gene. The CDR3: CASSSHRGRFPETQYF. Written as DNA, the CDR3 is TGTGCCAGCAGTTCTCACAGGGGGCGCTTTCCAGAGACCCAGTACTTC.

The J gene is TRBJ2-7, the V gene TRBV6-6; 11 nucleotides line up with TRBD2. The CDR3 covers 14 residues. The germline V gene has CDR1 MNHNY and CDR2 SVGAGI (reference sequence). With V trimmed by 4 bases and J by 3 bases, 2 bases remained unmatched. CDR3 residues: CASSWGTSGYEQYF. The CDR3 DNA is TGTGCCAGCAGTTGGGGGACTAGCGGCTACGAGCAGTACTTC.

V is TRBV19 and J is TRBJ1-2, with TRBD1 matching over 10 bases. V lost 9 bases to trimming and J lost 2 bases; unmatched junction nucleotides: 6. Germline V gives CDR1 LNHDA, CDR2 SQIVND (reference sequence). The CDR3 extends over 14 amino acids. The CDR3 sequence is CASRSTGGNYGYTF. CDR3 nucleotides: TGTGCCAGCCGTTCGACAGGGGGCAACTATGGCTACACCTTC.

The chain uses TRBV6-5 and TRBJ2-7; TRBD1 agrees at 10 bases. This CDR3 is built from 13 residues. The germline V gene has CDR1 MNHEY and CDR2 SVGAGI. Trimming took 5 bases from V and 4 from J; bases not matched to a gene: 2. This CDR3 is CASSDRGPYEQYF. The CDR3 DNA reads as TGTGCCAGCAGTGACAGGGGGCCATACGAGCAGTACTTC.

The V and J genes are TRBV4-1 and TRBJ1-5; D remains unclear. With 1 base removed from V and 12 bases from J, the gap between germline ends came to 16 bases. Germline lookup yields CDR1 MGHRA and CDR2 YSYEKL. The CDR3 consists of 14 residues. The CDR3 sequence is CASSQVESPPLQHF. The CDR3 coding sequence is TGCGCCAGCAGCCAAGTGGAGAGTCCCCCTCTCCAGCATTTT.

The CDR3 DNA reads TGCGCCAGCTGCGGGGGTGGGTCAGAAGAGACCCAGTACTTC. Protein product: CASCGGGSEETQYF. The rearrangement joins TRBV5-1 to TRBJ2-5; 7 bases are a match to TRBD2. From germline, CDR1 is SGHRS and CDR2 YFSETQ. The CDR3 length is 14 residues. The V and J ends lost 7 bases and 3 bases, in that order; junction bases with no gene match: 9. Full variable domain (outside the CDR3, taken from reference TRBV5-1 and TRBJ2-5): KAGVTQTPRYLIKTRGQQVTLSCSPISGHRSVSWYQQTPGQGLQFLFEYFSETQRNKGNFPGRFSGRQFSNSRSEMNVSTLELGDSALYLCASCGGGSEETQYFGPGTRLLVL.

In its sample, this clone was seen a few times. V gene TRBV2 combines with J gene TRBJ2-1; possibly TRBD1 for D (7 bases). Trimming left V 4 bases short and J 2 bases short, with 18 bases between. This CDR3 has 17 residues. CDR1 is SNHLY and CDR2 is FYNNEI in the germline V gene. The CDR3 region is CASSVPWGGTAYNEQFF. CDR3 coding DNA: TGTGCCAGCAGTGTCCCCTGGGGCGGGACAGCCTACAATGAGCAGTTCTTC.

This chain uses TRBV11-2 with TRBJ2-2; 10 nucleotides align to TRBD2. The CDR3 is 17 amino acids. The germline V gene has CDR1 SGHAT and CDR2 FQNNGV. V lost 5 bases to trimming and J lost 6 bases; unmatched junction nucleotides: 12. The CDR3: CASSPIAGGPDPGELFF. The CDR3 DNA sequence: TGTGCCAGCAGCCCGATAGCGGGAGGTCCAGATCCCGGGGAGCTGTTTTTT.

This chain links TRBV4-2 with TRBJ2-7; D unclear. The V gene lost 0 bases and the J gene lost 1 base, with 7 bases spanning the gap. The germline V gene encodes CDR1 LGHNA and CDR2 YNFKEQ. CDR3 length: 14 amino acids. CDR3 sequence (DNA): TGTGCCAGCAGCCAAGATACGCGTTCCTACGAGCAGTACTTC. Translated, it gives CASSQDTRSYEQYF.